Included here is one T cell receptor beta chain sequence, with context. Its antigen is unidentified. The sample belongs to a study of OX40 agonist ivuxolimab in advanced cancers. Overall study context: The study treated patients with ivuxolimab, an agonistic anti-OX40 (CD134) antibody. Patients received intravenous ivuxolimab every 2 weeks at 0.01 to 10 mg/kg. Study outcomes and limitations: Compared with CD4+, CD8+ T cells on average had more expanded clones.

Per germline, CDR1 MNHNS and CDR2 SASEGT. This CDR3 comprises 12 residues. The germline V and J ends were trimmed by 8 bases and 5 bases, with 11 bases remaining between them. Sequencing used immunoSEQ multiplex PCR; TCRdb keeps in-frame clones, though not all of them. The sample yields about 80,000 clones, roughly nine tenths seen once. The receptor was derived from an adult with an advanced solid tumor such as melanoma, head and neck, liver or kidney cancer. The chain couples TRBV6-1 to TRBJ2-3; D ambiguous. Material: CD4+ or CD8+ T cells sorted from blood, obtained in a trial of the OX40 agonist ivuxolimab. The CDR3 bases are TGTGCCAGCCGCCGTACGGTAGATACGCAGTATTTT. Its protein product is CASRRTVDTQYF.